The text below deals with one TCR beta chain. Its target is not known. Then a second PCR, running about 6 to 12 cycles, was carried out with a sample-barcoded 5' primer and a J-beta primer mix. Via MiXCR, TCRdb re-called the 5' RACE reads, giving one row per CDR3 protein. Of hundreds of thousands of distinct CDR3 sequences in the sample, around 52% were seen once. The data stem from a study of blood T cells in healthy people across ages. Study-wide results and limits: Naive CD4+ cells and diversity were both higher in long-lived donors than in aged donors.

The clonotype was recovered from a woman of 80 years or more in good health. What was sequenced was blood.

The CDR3 sequence is CASSLPIAGGPGEQFF. The CDR3 coding sequence is TGCGCCAGCAGCCTACCAATAGCGGGGGGGCCTGGTGAGCAGTTCTTC. The J gene is TRBJ2-1, the V gene TRBV5-1, with TRBD2 matching 11 bases. After removal of 4 bases from V and 9 bases from J, the junction contained 12 bases not matched to a gene. The CDR3 has 16 amino acids. Looked up from germline, CDR1 is SGHRS and CDR2 is YFSETQ.